This record looks at one T cell receptor (beta chain) sequence and its context. These data come from a study of T cells in Graves' hyperthyroidism and ophthalmopathy. CDR1 SQVTM and CDR2 ANQGSEA come from the germline V gene. Trimming left V 2 bases short and J 1 base short, with 13 bases between. This CDR3 has 15 residues. Amplification of TCR beta CDR3 regions was performed using RNA transcripts as template. When the TCR CDR3 underwent first-round RT-PCR, the HTBI primer set was used. TCRdb reprocessed the multiplex PCR reads with MiXCR, giving one entry per CDR3 protein. There are hundreds of thousands of distinct CDR3 sequences in the sample; around 15% occur only once, and 3% to 4% lies in the top ten.

The chain recombines TRBV29-1 with TRBJ2-3; TRBD2 might be the D (6 bases). Sequencing was performed on blood. This TCR came from a woman aged 25 to 45 with Graves' hyperthyroidism. This CDR3 is CSVERRGSGTDTQYF. DNA of the CDR3: TGCAGCGTTGAACGACGGGGGTCGGGCACAGATACGCAGTATTTT.